The 10 T cell receptor beta chains given below trace back to one sample, sequenced in a study of cytomegalovirus exposure and HLA in healthy donors. With 60 Vbeta and 13 Jbeta primers, the PCR was carried out. Data came from immunoSEQ multiplex PCR; TCRdb stores just in-frame clones and leaves some out. This table has hundreds of thousands of clones, around nine tenths appearing once. The specimen sequenced was PBMCs. These receptors were obtained from a woman younger than 35 in good health and CMV-seronegative.

This clone was recorded once. The chain carries TRBV12-5 and TRBJ1-2; D is perhaps TRBD1 (6 bases). The ends were cut back, 0 bases at V and 6 bases at J, with 14 bases in the middle. The length of the CDR3 is 15 residues. Germline CDR1 LGHNT, CDR2 FRNRAP. The CDR3 sequence is CASGLVVDRLHGYTF. The CDR3 DNA follows: TGTGCTAGTGGTTTGGTAGTTGACAGGTTACATGGCTACACCTTC.

This sequence joins TRBV5-1 and TRBJ2-4; TRBD2 agrees at 8 bases. The CDR3 contains 15 residues. Germline assignment: CDR1 SGHRS and CDR2 YFSETQ. V was clipped by 4 bases and J by 7 bases; unmatched bases: 10. DNA for the CDR3: TGCGCCAGCAGCCCCGACGGGGGGGCCTCTAACATTCAGTACTTC. This codes for CASSPDGGASNIQYF. Filled out from reference TRBV5-1 and TRBJ2-4, the complete variable domain reads KAGVTQTPRYLIKTRGQQVTLSCSPISGHRSVSWYQQTPGQGLQFLFEYFSETQRNKGNFPGRFSGRQFSNSRSEMNVSTLELGDSALYLCASSPDGGASNIQYFGAGTRLSVL.

The chain combines TRBV15 with TRBJ2-3; 7 nucleotides align to TRBD1. Germline loops: CDR1 LNHNV, CDR2 YYDKDF (reference sequence). V lost 3 bases to trimming and J lost 6 bases; unmatched junction nucleotides: 6. The length of the CDR3 is 14 residues. CDR3 in amino acids: CATSSRTGPDTQYF. CDR3 in DNA: TGTGCCACCAGCAGTCGGACAGGCCCGGATACGCAGTATTTT.

Regarding this clone: Other nucleotide sequences from this sample produce the same CDR3. The CDR3 loop reads CASSPGTDTQYF. CDR3 bases: TGTGCCAGCTCCCCGGGCACAGATACGCAGTATTTT. V gene TRBV18 combines with J gene TRBJ2-3; D remains unclear. Germline values: CDR1 KGHSH, CDR2 LQKENI. The CDR3 has 12 residues. Deletions cut 6 bases from V and 1 base from J, with 5 bases between.

The chain employs TRBV5-8 and TRBJ1-4, with D unclear. V lost 4 bases and J lost 3, with 13 bases in between. Germline CDR1 and CDR2: SGHTS and YDEGEE. The CDR3 is 15 residues long. The CDR3 loop reads CASSTYRPANEKLFF. CDR3 DNA sequence: TGTGCCAGCAGCACCTACAGACCCGCTAATGAAAAACTGTTTTTT. Looking up the rest from reference TRBV5-8 and TRBJ1-4 gives the full variable domain: EAGVTQSPTHLIKTRGQQATLRCSPISGHTSVYWYQQALGLGLQFLLWYDEGEERNRGNFPPRFSGRQFPNYSSELNVNALELEDSALYLCASSTYRPANEKLFFGSGTQLSVL.

This clone appeared a single time. V is TRBV7-8 and J is TRBJ1-1, with D maybe TRBD1 (5 bases). The CDR3 runs to 15 residues. V shed 5 bases and J shed 2 bases, with 15 bases lying between them. Germline CDR1 reads SGHVS; CDR2 reads FQNEAQ. CDR3 amino acids: CASSAGRGENTEAFF. The CDR3 DNA is TGTGCCAGCAGCGCGGGGCGAGGGGAAAACACTGAAGCTTTCTTT.

This clone was seen a handful of times. V and J are TRBV27 and TRBJ1-1; no definite D call. CDR1 and CDR2 (germline): MNHEY, SMNVEV (reference sequence). V shed 0 bases and J shed 0 bases, with 8 bases lying between them. CDR3 length: 15 amino acids. The CDR3 reads CASSLSTPLNTEAFF. The CDR3 coding sequence is TGTGCCAGCAGTTTATCGACTCCGCTGAACACTGAAGCTTTCTTT.

The J gene is TRBJ1-5, the V gene TRBV28, with D perhaps TRBD1 (5 bases). The CDR3 is made up of 15 amino acids. Trimming shortened V by 5 bases and J by 9 bases, and 20 bases separated the two germline ends. Per germline, CDR1 MDHEN and CDR2 SYDVKM. CDR3 nucleotide sequence: TGTGCCAGCAGTCAGGGCCTCGGGGCGGGGGGGCCCCAGCATTTT. Its translation: CASSQGLGAGGPQHF.

The V gene is TRBV18, the J gene TRBJ2-1; TRBD1 is a possible D gene (6 bases). There are 14 residues in the CDR3. Trimming cost V 3 bases and J 4 bases, with 10 bases left between them. Germline CDR1 reads KGHSH; CDR2 reads LQKENI. CDR3 sequence (DNA): TGTGCCAGCTCACCGATGGACAGTTACAATGAGCAGTTCTTC. Translating it yields CASSPMDSYNEQFF. Looking up the rest from reference TRBV18 and TRBJ2-1 gives the full variable domain: NAGVMQNPRHLVRRRGQEARLRCSPMKGHSHVYWYRQLPEEGLKFMVYLQKENIIDESGMPKERFSAEFPKEGPSILRIQQVVRGDSAAYFCASSPMDSYNEQFFGPGTRLTVL.

J is TRBJ1-2 and V is TRBV29-1, with D possibly being TRBD1 (5 bases). CDR1 is SQVTM, CDR2 ANQGSEA, per germline. V gave up 2 bases and J gave up 6 bases, with 16 bases separating them. This CDR3 has 14 residues. CDR3 coding DNA: TGCAGCGTTGAACCCAGGGATGAGAGGAATGGCTACACCTTC. Residues: CSVEPRDERNGYTF.